These 22 T cell receptor beta chains share one sample of origin, sequenced in a study of cytomegalovirus exposure and HLA in healthy donors. Vbeta (60) and Jbeta (13) primers were used in the PCR. The repertoire was sequenced with immunoSEQ multiplex PCR; TCRdb's copy has only in-frame clones and lacks some. The data contain approximately 98,000 clones, under 85% of them singletons. The sample taken for sequencing was PBMCs. Every receptor here comes from a young man in good health and CMV-seropositive.

The chain links TRBV30 to TRBJ2-1; D gene ambiguous. The CDR3 sequence is 12 residues long. Trimming took 2 bases from V and 12 from J, leaving 14 bases between them. Per germline, CDR1 GTSNPN and CDR2 SVGIG (reference sequence). This CDR3 reads CAWSTGSRGQFF. CDR3 sequence (DNA): TGTGCCTGGAGTACCGGGTCCAGAGGGCAGTTCTTC.

V gene TRBV18 combines with J gene TRBJ2-5; D may be TRBD1 (6 bases). CDR3 size: 15 residues. V was clipped by 2 bases and J by 2 bases, with 12 bases between them. Germline CDR1 reads KGHSH; CDR2 reads LQKENI. CDR3 DNA: TGTGCCAGCTCACCAACAGGGCCCCCTCAAGAGACCCAGTACTTC. Protein product: CASSPTGPPQETQYF. The entire variable domain, with the rest obtained from reference TRBV18 and TRBJ2-5, is as follows: NAGVMQNPRHLVRRRGQEARLRCSPMKGHSHVYWYRQLPEEGLKFMVYLQKENIIDESGMPKERFSAEFPKEGPSILRIQQVVRGDSAAYFCASSPTGPPQETQYFGPGTRLLVL.

Note on this clone: The likely explanation is a read error, given a far larger clone one base away. CDR3 nucleotide sequence: TGTGCCAGCAGTACCCAGGGGGCCGACTATGGCTACACCTTC. It codes for CASSTQGADYGYTF. This rearrangement joins TRBV27 to TRBJ1-2; 8 bases map to TRBD1. Looked up from germline, CDR1 is MNHEY and CDR2 is SMNVEV (reference sequence). The CDR3 is 14 amino acids. After removal of 5 bases from V and 3 bases from J, the junction contained 5 bases not matched to a gene.

This chain joins TRBV5-4 and TRBJ2-3, with 15 positions matching TRBD2. The J segment lost 0 bases and the V segment lost 4 bases, leaving 6 bases of the junction unmatched. CDR1 SGHNT and CDR2 YYREEE come from the germline V gene (reference sequence). This CDR3 region has 18 residues. CDR3 bases: TGTGCCAGCAGCCTCCGGACTAGCGGGGGGGTCAGCACAGATACGCAGTATTTT. It encodes CASSLRTSGGVSTDTQYF.

The chain carries TRBV6-6 and TRBJ1-5; weak D call: TRBD1 (5 bases). CDR1 and CDR2 from the germline V gene are MNHNY and SVGAGI (reference sequence). Trimming shortened V by 4 bases and J by 5 bases, and 15 bases separated the two germline ends. The CDR3 contains 15 residues. The CDR3 DNA is TGTGCCAGCAGTTCAGGGTCTACTATTGATCAGCCCCAGCATTTT. Encoded protein: CASSSGSTIDQPQHF.

The rearrangement uses TRBV28 and TRBJ1-1; 9 bases fit TRBD1. Germline V gene sequence: CDR1 MDHEN, CDR2 SYDVKM. This CDR3 contains 16 residues. V gave up 1 base and J gave up 2 bases; unmatched junction bases: 5. CDR3 coding DNA: TGTGCCAGCAGTTTATTATCGGGACAGGGTAACACTGAAGCTTTCTTT. Residues: CASSLLSGQGNTEAFF.

The V and J genes are TRBV5-5 and TRBJ1-4; 8 nucleotides align to TRBD1. V shed 3 bases and J 7 bases; nucleotides not matched to a gene: 11. CDR3 length equals 16 residues. Germline CDR1 reads SGHKS; CDR2 reads YYEKEE (reference sequence). Here the CDR3 reads CASSSTRTGWGEKLFF. CDR3 DNA: TGTGCCAGCAGCTCCACCCGGACAGGGTGGGGTGAAAAACTGTTTTTT. Full variable domain (remainder filled in from reference TRBV5-5 and TRBJ1-4): DAGVTQSPTHLIKTRGQQVTLRCSPISGHKSVSWYQQVLGQGPQFIFQYYEKEERGRGNFPDRFSARQFPNYSSELNVNALLLGDSALYLCASSSTRTGWGEKLFFGSGTQLSVL.

J is TRBJ1-5 and V is TRBV7-9; D gene ambiguous. The CDR3 has 13 residues. V was pared by 5 bases and J by 5 bases, with 10 bases between. CDR1 and CDR2 from the germline V gene are SEHNR and FQNEAQ (reference sequence). CDR3 loop: CASSLTLDQPQHF. The CDR3 DNA follows: TGTGCCAGCAGCCTAACGCTGGATCAGCCCCAGCATTTT.

This chain links TRBV5-1 with TRBJ2-5; TRBD1 might be the D (7 bases). The CDR3 has 15 amino acids. Germline V CDR1 and CDR2: SGHRS, YFSETQ. With 1 base removed from V and 2 bases from J, the gap between germline ends came to 12 bases. The CDR3 protein is CASSLSTGTQETQYF. As DNA, the CDR3 is TGCGCCAGCAGCTTGTCGACAGGGACTCAAGAGACCCAGTACTTC.

The chain combines TRBV5-1 with TRBJ1-4; 7 nucleotides agree with TRBD1. The CDR3 is 15 residues long. From germline, CDR1 is SGHRS and CDR2 YFSETQ. V shed 3 bases and J 3 bases; nucleotides not matched to a gene: 5. In DNA form, the CDR3 reads TGCGCCAGCAGCTCGACAGGGCTCCCTAATGAAAAACTGTTTTTT. It codes for CASSSTGLPNEKLFF.

The genes are TRBV2 and TRBJ2-1; 7 bases align to TRBD2. Germline values: CDR1 SNHLY, CDR2 FYNNEI. This CDR3 is 16 amino acids long. V dropped 1 base and J dropped 4; count of bases not matched to a gene: 7. This chain's CDR3 is CASSEVRLAVYNEQFF. The CDR3 region has the DNA TGTGCCAGCAGTGAAGTCCGGCTAGCGGTTTACAATGAGCAGTTCTTC. The complete variable domain, with remaining parts taken from reference TRBV2 and TRBJ2-1, reads EPEVTQTPSHQVTQMGQEVILRCVPISNHLYFYWYRQILGQKVEFLVSFYNNEISEKSEIFDDQFSVERPDGSNFTLKIRSTKLEDSAMYFCASSEVRLAVYNEQFFGPGTRLTVL.

This clone has just one count. The chain couples TRBV10-3 to TRBJ2-7; 7 nucleotides agree with TRBD2. The J segment lost 2 bases and the V segment lost 3 bases, leaving 7 bases of the junction unmatched. CDR3 size: 15 residues. In germline, CDR1 is ENHRY, CDR2 SYGVKD. In nucleotides, the CDR3 is TGTGCCATCAGTGACGGCCTAGCGGCGACCTACGAGCAGTACTTC. Translated, it gives CAISDGLAATYEQYF.

In DNA, the CDR3 is TGTGCCAGCAGCCCACTACCAGGGGGCAGCGAGCAGTACTTC. Translating gives CASSPLPGGSEQYF. The chain has TRBV6-5 and TRBJ2-7; TRBD1 matches 8 bases. The CDR3 totals 14 residues. Per the germline V gene, CDR1 is MNHEY and CDR2 is SVGAGI. V shed 6 bases and J 6 bases; nucleotides not matched to a gene: 10.

The chain couples TRBV5-4 to TRBJ2-3; D is perhaps TRBD2 (6 bases). CDR1 is SGHNT, CDR2 YYREEE, per germline (reference sequence). V was cut by 6 bases and J by 1 base, with 15 bases left in between. This CDR3 has 15 amino acids. In DNA form, the CDR3 reads TGTGCCAGCACTGGCGGGGCTGGGGGCACAGATACGCAGTATTTT. Protein: CASTGGAGGTDTQYF.

The CDR3 loop reads CASRDRGGGLNTEAFF. The DNA for the CDR3 is TGTGCCAGCAGGGATCGTGGAGGGGGCCTGAACACTGAAGCTTTCTTT. The chain has TRBV2 and TRBJ1-1; 7 bases match TRBD1. With V trimmed by 6 bases and J by 0 bases, 10 bases remained unmatched. This CDR3 spans 16 amino acids. From germline, CDR1 is SNHLY and CDR2 FYNNEI.

This chain connects TRBV5-1 to TRBJ2-2; TRBD1 aligns across 7 bases. The germline gives CDR1 SGHRS, CDR2 YFSETQ. The CDR3 has 15 amino acids. The junction had 6 bases not matched to a gene; V was cut back by 6 bases and J by 1 base. Written as DNA, the CDR3 is TGCGCCAGCACGCCAGGGGGAGAGAACACCGGGGAGCTGTTTTTT. Translated: CASTPGGENTGELFF.

V gene TRBV4-1 combines with J gene TRBJ2-2, with D maybe TRBD1 (5 bases). This CDR3 region has 15 residues. The germline CDR1 and CDR2 sequences are MGHRA and YSYEKL. V was clipped by 0 bases and J by 4 bases, with 9 bases between them. Written as DNA, the CDR3 is TGCGCCAGCAGCCAAGAGGGGCAAGCCACCGGGGAGCTGTTTTTT. As protein: CASSQEGQATGELFF.

The chain combines TRBV7-7 with TRBJ2-1, with TRBD2 identical over 7 bases. The CDR3 totals 15 residues. From germline, CDR1 is SSHAT and CDR2 FNYEAQ (reference sequence). The V and J ends lost 3 bases and 2 bases, in that order; junction bases with no gene match: 4. The CDR3 sequence is CASSLGGGPYNEQFF. The CDR3 DNA sequence: TGTGCCAGCAGCTTGGGCGGGGGACCCTACAATGAGCAGTTCTTC.

This clone came up once. V usage is TRBV2 and J usage is TRBJ1-6; 7 bases line up with TRBD1. The CDR3 has 16 amino acids. In germline, CDR1 is SNHLY, CDR2 FYNNEI. Trimming cost V 3 bases and J 8 bases; bases outside gene matches: 10. In DNA form, the CDR3 reads TGTGCCAGCAGTGATCTCGGTGGCAGGGGGTATTCACCCCTCCACTTT. Protein product: CASSDLGGRGYSPLHF.

The chain combines TRBV29-1 with TRBJ2-1; 12 bases align to TRBD1. Germline assignment: CDR1 SQVTM and CDR2 ANQGSEA. Trimming at V came to 7 bases and at J to 4 bases, leaving 5 bases not matched to a gene. The CDR3 sequence is 14 residues long. The DNA for the CDR3 is TGCAGCGGCGGGACAGGGGGCGGGTACAATGAGCAGTTCTTC. Amino acid sequence: CSGGTGGGYNEQFF.

A single count supports this clone. In nucleotides, the CDR3 is TGTGCCAGCAGCGTCCTTCCCCCTAGCGGGGGGGTAGGGGATACGCAGTATTTT. Translating gives CASSVLPPSGGVGDTQYF. The rearrangement joins TRBV9 to TRBJ2-3; 12 bases are shared with TRBD2. V dropped 2 bases and J dropped 6; count of bases not matched to a gene: 13. Germline V gives CDR1 SGDLS, CDR2 YYNGEE. This CDR3 contains 18 residues.

This clone has more than one count but fewer than ten. This chain joins TRBV28 and TRBJ2-7; no reliable D call. The V gene lost 5 bases and the J gene lost 4 bases, with 6 bases spanning the gap. This CDR3 contains 11 residues. From germline, CDR1 is MDHEN and CDR2 SYDVKM. CDR3 protein: CASSPEYEQYF. DNA for the CDR3: TGTGCCAGCAGTCCTGAGTACGAGCAGTACTTC.